A single sample is the source of the 2 T cell receptor beta chains below, sequenced in a study of T cell repertoires in cytomegalovirus infection (dated by TCRdb to between 2018 and 2020). This specimen's treatment or condition label, per the study, means: in vitro stimulation with specific CMV peptide epitopes to enrich CMV-specific T cells. These TCRs' antigens remain unknown. TCRdb lists the instrument as Illumina HiSeq 1500. TCRdb itself trimmed the public reads at Q25 with fastp, ran MiXCR and retained productive beta chains. Each record represents a unique CDR3 protein, reported with the most common genes and DNA among its rows. The sample table lists roughly 800,000 distinct CDR3 sequences, 25% to 35% of them with a count of one. The leading ten clones occupy 10% to 15% of the sample. The input for sequencing was cultured CD8+ T cells from PBMCs, taken from culture after CMV antigen stimulation. These receptors were collected from a human donor in good health (CMV status not recorded). Some clones in this sample may be carry-over from other donors' samples.

Details on this clonotype: An end of the junction differs from the germline gene, which may be a read error. V is TRBV6-6 and J is TRBJ1-2; 7 bases fit TRBD1. The length of the CDR3 is 14 residues. CDR1 and CDR2 from the germline V gene are MNHNY and SVGAGI (reference sequence). The CDR3 DNA sequence: TGTGTCAGCAGTGGGCCAGGGGGTTTAGGTGGCTACACCTTC. Translation gives CVSSGPGGLGGYTF.

This clonotype was detected only a few times. This rearrangement joins TRBV6-2 or TRBV6-3 to TRBJ1-6; weak D call: TRBD1 (5 bases). V was cut by 7 bases and J by 4 bases, with 11 bases left in between. From germline, CDR1 is MNHEY and CDR2 SVGEGT. This CDR3 is built from 14 residues. The CDR3 sequence is CASTYRTYNSPLHF. The CDR3 DNA is TGTGCCAGCACCTACAGGACATATAATTCACCCCTCCACTTT.